This entry features one T cell receptor beta chain sequence. Sequenced by immunoSEQ multiplex PCR; TCRdb stores in-frame clones only, minus some. This table holds 100,000 to 150,000 clones, approximately 87% found once. The data belong to a study of control samples from healthy donors and cancer patients. CDR1 is MNHNS and CDR2 is SASEGT in the germline V gene. CDR3 size: 13 residues. V was shortened by 3 bases and J by 10 bases, with 13 bases between the two germline ends. Sequencing was done on a sample of blood. The chain carries TRBV6-1 and TRBJ2-1; D gene uncertain. The sequence was collected from a man between 60 and 75 years old in good health. CDR3 loop: CASSDGPAEEQFF. For the CDR3, the DNA is TGTGCCAGCAGTGACGGACCCGCAGAGGAGCAGTTCTTC.